Included here is one TCR beta chain sequence, with context. This receptor's antigen is unknown. The cohort comprised more than 550 healthy bone marrow donors. Cohort members were all nominally healthy when sampled, although unrecorded immune exposures were likely present. The donor was CMV seropositive and was included in the group of 250 to 300 seropositive cohort members. Each donor provided a peripheral blood sample, and peripheral blood mononuclear cells were used for TCR beta sequencing. The Qiagen DNeasy Blood Extraction Kit was used to extract genomic DNA from the blood cell samples. This entry comes from a study of cytomegalovirus exposure and HLA in healthy donors (dated by TCRdb to the late 2010s). Concerning the study at large: According to an earlier analysis of several hundred of the donors, about 170 million T cells yielded over 100 million unique TCR beta sequences and 276 Gb of sequence data. Approximately 300 gigabases of sequencing data and approximately 91 million unique TCR sequences made up an early release that covered fewer than 650 HLA-typed donors. The genetic ancestry cluster associated with self-reported Caucasian donors included about 84% of the roughly 380 genotyped donors. The study was designed to test whether signatures of past pathogen exposure could be identified by cataloging public T cell receptors. Using immunosequencing, the study profiled T cell repertoires from about 650 subjects and related those repertoires to cytomegalovirus serostatus. In addition to the first cohort of hundreds of subjects, a separate validation cohort of 120 different subjects was used. To predict cytomegalovirus infection status, the study brought together high-throughput TCR immunosequencing, statistical association of individual TCRs with disease status, and machine learning. In a later analysis, previously published TCR beta repertoires from 670 or so donors were re-analyzed and high-resolution HLA genotyping was added so that TCR occurrence patterns could be studied. The later analysis used no new phenotypic data to find candidate immune exposures, relying instead on TCR beta sequences and their occurrence across donors. An earlier analysis of a few hundred of the donors applied high-throughput TCR beta sequencing to assess whether each TCR beta V gene segment acted as functional or pseudogenic. Donor age, sex, ethnicity and CMV serostatus were collected together with the repertoire data. A later genetic analysis used genome-wide SNP genotypes for about three fifths of the roughly 700 donors, treating that subset as a discovery cohort. All discovery cohort repertoires had been generated on a single sequencing platform. Class I and class II HLA loci were covered by the typing at four-digit resolution. Typing coverage differed by locus: A, B, C, DRB1 and DQB1 were typed in roughly 629-630 donors, DQA1 in approximately 520, DPA1 in 600 to 610, and DPB1 in just under 480. Roughly five DR-DQ haplotypes were handled as single units for association and clustering, since linkage in the cohort was strong. On average, over 200,000 unique TCR beta nucleotide sequences were sequenced per donor among some 420 genotyped donors of the cohort, with 15% to 20% of those sequences being non-productive. Points the paper makes about the study in general: Strong co-occurrence of HLA alleles, especially DR and DQ, made assigning TCR associations to individual alleles difficult. Cytomegalovirus status was reported to be diagnosed by the classifier with high specificity and sensitivity in both the original and validation cohorts. A few of the identified cytomegalovirus-associated TCR beta chains were confirmed in vitro to be specific for cytomegalovirus antigens. According to a later analysis, parvovirus B19, influenza, CMV and Epstein-Barr virus appeared linked to several top co-occurrence clusters. A further reported finding was that TCR beta sequences accurately predicted the HLA-A and HLA-B alleles for most subjects in the first cohort. The cohort was sequenced for TCR beta chains only, and without alpha or paired-chain data the features that could be detected were limited. Most TCR sequences were observed very rarely across donors, whereas some public TCRs were present in many individuals. In a later analysis, HLA-associated TCR beta chains showed more clonal expansion and lower generation probabilities than non-associated chains that were equally common. Correlated functional status among segregating V segments might be attributable to linkage disequilibrium, but an unknown experimental factor could not be ruled out. The sequencing pipeline was judged likely to have produced a cluster of highly shared sequence variants as a technical artifact. Presence/absence analyses assumed roughly uniform sequencing depth across donors, an assumption that may not hold. In an earlier analysis of 587 of the donors, most TCR beta V segments appeared in productive rearrangements about 87% or about 30% of the time, broadly matching IMGT annotations. For the cohort, immune exposure information was limited to CMV serostatus. In a later analysis, 16,951 TCR beta sequences were associated with specific HLA alleles at a false discovery rate of 0.05. A later genetic analysis reported fewer N-insertions in productive TCRs among donors in an Asian-associated ancestry cluster than the approximately 670-donor mean. It was suggested by the authors that the approach could potentially be generalized to other disease states and immunological phenotypes. A later analysis found that most CMV-associated TCR beta chains appeared HLA-restricted, with HLA associations seemingly driven largely by CMV exposure. HLA typing was unavailable for some donors at each locus, so association tests used only the typed subset. In a later analysis, the rate of TCR association differed among HLA loci, with DRB1 alleles having the most associated TCRs and HLA-C alleles having the fewest. Because counts were too low, approximately 15 rarely observed V segments, including chromosome 9 orphons, were excluded from the earlier analysis of some 590 of the donors. A total of 164 TCR beta chains were listed by the study as associated with cytomegalovirus. Some IMGT-functional V segments, including TRBV6-2 and TRBV6-3, could not be distinguished by the 87-base-pair reads and were therefore excluded. An association between a missense DCLRE1C variant and V-gene and J-gene trimming of TCR beta chains was found in a later genetic analysis and replicated in an independent cohort.

Reading from cysteine to phenylalanine, the CDR3 counts 16 amino acids. The read is trimmed to its CDR3 DNA, 48 bases read in frame from base 1. Looking up the germline V gene (reference sequence) yields CDR1 MNHEY and CDR2 SMNVEV. The V end loses 3 bases and the J end loses 5 bases, and a stretch of 19 bases separates them. Receptors were amplified or captured by the immunoSEQ multiplex PCR assay. A mixture of 60 forward primers for TCR Vbeta segments and 13 reverse primers for TCR Jbeta segments was used in the multiplex PCR. The CDR3 region of rearranged TCR beta genes was amplified from genomic DNA with a multiplex PCR assay. The amplified TCR beta libraries were sequenced on the Illumina HiSeq System as 87-base-pair reads. In the authors' own workflow: A later analysis tallied about 77 million unique TCR beta chains across the 666 repertoires, and about 12 million of those chains were shared by two or more donors. A nearest-neighbor algorithm error-corrected the raw reads and collapsed the reads into unique sequences, merging closely related sequences to remove PCR and sequencing errors. CDR3 sequences were aligned to IMGT reference sequences to assign V, D and J gene segments. For a sequence to be retained, a match of at least six nucleotides to both a V gene segment and a J gene segment was required. Rearrangements were called productive when the CDR3 lacked stop codons and stayed in frame with V and J; all others were non-productive. Following IMGT convention, CDR3 was defined as the stretch from the second conserved V-encoded cysteine to the conserved J-encoded phenylalanine. The earlier analysis of a few hundred of the donors excluded sequences that lacked an unambiguous match to a single V gene segment. An earlier analysis of several hundred of the donors called V segments functional above 56.7% productive rearrangements and segregating when the between-donor standard deviation exceeded 5%. A statistical classification framework was developed to diagnose cytomegalovirus status using the catalog of TCR beta chain sequences. A later analysis assigned V and J genes by comparing TCR nucleotide sequences with IMGT/GENE-DB human TR gene sequences. Using the TCRdist pipeline, a later analysis assigned CDR3 sequences along with most-parsimonious VDJ recombination scenarios. In a later analysis, every TCR beta chain was defined by the combination of its CDR3 amino acid sequence and its V-gene family, and reads without a unique V-gene family were dropped. In a later analysis, nearly 600 highly shared, low-generation-probability nucleotide sequences were removed to address suspected cross-contamination and a sequencing artifact. A later analysis calculated a clonal expansion index for each public chain from normalized within-repertoire ranks of inferred template counts. A later analysis computed generation probabilities with a VDJ recombination model fitted to out-of-frame rearrangements, and checked the results against IGoR. A later analysis scored TCR-TCR, TCR-HLA and TCR-CMV co-occurrence with hypergeometric tests, applying a repertoire-size bias correction to TCR pairs. A later analysis estimated false discovery rates by permuting HLA or CMV assignments 20 times. A later analysis grouped co-occurring TCRs with DBSCAN, adding TCRdist sequence similarity when clustering within HLA-allele-positive subsets. For co-occurrence clustering, repertoires with fewer than 30,000 or more than 120,000 public chains were excluded, along with four or five repertoires with anomalous nucleotide sharing. Sourced from immuneACCESS, this table was stored by TCRdb with only in-frame sequences that have V and J called. A share of the clones is absent; for the studies checked, an unresolved V gene accounts for under half, and the remainder has no known explanation. The V and J calls and clone size are taken from that table; D and trimming were inferred from the DNA. The sample's table lists a count of roughly 200,000 clones. The leading ten clones occupy roughly 1.1% of the sample.

The chain uses TRBV27 and TRBJ1-1; the D gene is perhaps TRBD1, on 5 matching bases. The sequence derives from a girl aged 2 to 10 in good health and CMV-seropositive. Sequenced sample: PBMCs. The CDR3 in this case is CASSLDHMAGRTEAFF. In nucleotides, the sequence is TGTGCCAGCAGTTTGGACCACATGGCGGGGCGGACTGAAGCTTTCTTT.